The rows below give T cell receptor beta chains drawn from one sample of a study of T cells in Graves' hyperthyroidism and ophthalmopathy. A single record per CDR3 protein comes from TCRdb applying MiXCR to the multiplex PCR reads. The sample lists more than 300,000 distinct CDR3 sequences; 15% to 20% were seen once. Material: blood. The receptors shown here come from a woman in her thirties with Graves' hyperthyroidism that later progressed to Graves' ophthalmopathy. CDR3s include the opening cysteine and the closing phenylalanine or tryptophan. The order of the fields is V gene, clone size, D gene, J gene, CDR3 protein, CDR3 DNA. The D gene is left open where the match is weak. Size is omitted from some rows. Given values are once, few, many or a class for expanded clones.

v_call: TRBV7-9; clone_size: .; d_call: .; j_call: TRBJ2-2; cdr3_aa: CASSLVRVLDTGELFF; cdr3_nt: TGTGCCAGCAGCTTAGTGAGGGTTCTAGACACCGGGGAGCTGTTTTTT
v_call: TRBV4-1; clone_size: many; d_call: TRBD2; j_call: TRBJ2-5; cdr3_aa: CASSQRGLAGLNQETQYF; cdr3_nt: TGCGCCAGCAGCCAACGCGGACTAGCGGGGCTCAACCAAGAGACCCAGTACTTC
v_call: TRBV19; clone_size: .; d_call: TRBD1; j_call: TRBJ2-7; cdr3_aa: CASSATGVGQYF; cdr3_nt: TGTGCCAGTAGTGCAACAGGGGTTGGGCAGTACTTC
v_call: TRBV2; clone_size: many; d_call: .; j_call: TRBJ1-3; cdr3_aa: CASTPGFANTIYF; cdr3_nt: TGTGCCAGCACCCCAGGGTTTGCGAACACCATATATTTT
v_call: TRBV5-1; clone_size: many; d_call: .; j_call: TRBJ2-7; cdr3_aa: CASSKQPGPYEQYF; cdr3_nt: TGCGCCAGCAGCAAACAACCAGGCCCCTACGAGCAGTACTTC
v_call: TRBV7-9; clone_size: .; d_call: TRBD1; j_call: TRBJ1-2; cdr3_aa: CASKGQENWKDGYTF; cdr3_nt: TGTGCCAGCAAGGGACAGGAGAACTGGAAAGATGGCTACACCTTC
v_call: TRBV14; clone_size: few; d_call: .; j_call: TRBJ1-6; cdr3_aa: CASSLRWSPLHF; cdr3_nt: TGTGCCAGCAGCCTAAGATGGTCACCCCTCCACTTT
v_call: TRBV29-1; clone_size: few; d_call: .; j_call: TRBJ2-2; cdr3_aa: CSVLADHSTGELFF; cdr3_nt: TGCAGCGTCCTCGCAGATCATAGCACCGGGGAGCTGTTTTTT
v_call: TRBV5-1; clone_size: few; d_call: TRBD2; j_call: TRBJ2-1; cdr3_aa: CASSLAIAGREGAEQFF; cdr3_nt: TGCGCCAGCAGCTTGGCCATAGCGGGGCGGGAGGGAGCCGAGCAGTTCTTC
v_call: TRBV7-2; clone_size: few; d_call: TRBD1; j_call: TRBJ2-7; cdr3_aa: CASSRTGYIEVPLYEQYF; cdr3_nt: TGTGCCAGCAGTAGGACAGGCTATATCGAGGTTCCCCTTTACGAGCAGTACTTC
v_call: TRBV7-9; clone_size: many; d_call: TRBD2; j_call: TRBJ2-3; cdr3_aa: CASSFRLAGDYTDTQYF; cdr3_nt: TGTGCCAGCAGCTTCCGACTAGCGGGAGACTACACAGATACGCAGTATTTT
v_call: TRBV20-1; clone_size: few; d_call: .; j_call: TRBJ2-7; cdr3_aa: CSARKPASYEQYF; cdr3_nt: TGCAGTGCTAGAAAGCCTGCCTCCTACGAGCAGTACTTC
v_call: TRBV20-1; clone_size: .; d_call: TRBD2; j_call: TRBJ2-5; cdr3_aa: CSADHGLAGRRWGETQYF; cdr3_nt: TGCAGTGCCGATCACGGACTAGCGGGGCGAAGATGGGGAGAGACCCAGTACTTC
v_call: TRBV3-1; clone_size: .; d_call: .; j_call: TRBJ1-4; cdr3_aa: CASSPFLGQTTNEKLFF; cdr3_nt: TGTGCCAGCAGCCCCTTCCTCGGACAGACAACTAATGAAAAACTGTTTTTT
v_call: TRBV19; clone_size: many; d_call: TRBD2; j_call: TRBJ2-7; cdr3_aa: CASQTSGPYEQYF; cdr3_nt: TGTGCCAGTCAGACTAGCGGGCCCTACGAGCAGTACTTC
v_call: TRBV12-3/TRBV12-4; clone_size: few; d_call: .; j_call: TRBJ2-5; cdr3_aa: CASSQARETQYF; cdr3_nt: TGTGCCAGCAGTCAAGCACGGGAGACCCAGTACTTC
v_call: TRBV27; clone_size: few; d_call: TRBD1; j_call: TRBJ1-2; cdr3_aa: CVSSLSMAGGRYGYTF; cdr3_nt: TGTGTCAGCAGTTTATCGATGGCAGGGGGGCGTTATGGCTACACCTTC
v_call: TRBV2; clone_size: many; d_call: .; j_call: TRBJ2-2; cdr3_aa: CASRVHTGELFF; cdr3_nt: TGTGCCAGTCGGGTTCACACCGGGGAGCTGTTTTTT
v_call: TRBV7-8; clone_size: many; d_call: TRBD1; j_call: TRBJ2-5; cdr3_aa: CASSPHAGDRDFYLQETQYF; cdr3_nt: TGTGCCAGCAGCCCTCACGCTGGGGACAGAGATTTTTACCTTCAAGAGACCCAGTACTTC
v_call: TRBV6-1; clone_size: few; d_call: .; j_call: TRBJ2-6; cdr3_aa: CASSFGQGLGANVLTF; cdr3_nt: TGTGCCAGCAGCTTCGGGCAGGGCTTAGGGGCCAACGTCCTGACTTTC
v_call: TRBV2; clone_size: .; d_call: TRBD1; j_call: TRBJ1-1; cdr3_aa: CASSRDRAGTEAFF; cdr3_nt: TGTGCCAGCAGCCGGGACAGGGCGGGCACTGAGGCTTTCTTT
v_call: TRBV27; clone_size: many; d_call: .; j_call: TRBJ2-7; cdr3_aa: CASSLVEFGEQYF; cdr3_nt: TGTGCCAGCAGTTTAGTCGAATTCGGCGAGCAGTACTTC
v_call: TRBV13; clone_size: few; d_call: TRBD1; j_call: TRBJ1-2; cdr3_aa: CASSFGGQRIVANYGYTF; cdr3_nt: TGTGCCAGCAGCTTCGGGGGACAGAGAATCGTAGCTAACTATGGCTACACCTTC
v_call: TRBV20-1; clone_size: .; d_call: .; j_call: TRBJ1-6; cdr3_aa: CSARDRGHPGVAYNSPLHF; cdr3_nt: TGCAGTGCTAGAGATCGTGGGCACCCTGGGGTCGCCTATAATTCACCCCTCCACTTT
v_call: TRBV6-1; clone_size: .; d_call: .; j_call: TRBJ1-5; cdr3_aa: CASTQGGITGAKGNQPQHF; cdr3_nt: TGTGCCAGCACCCAGGGAGGTATTACCGGGGCCAAAGGAAATCAGCCCCAGCATTTT
v_call: TRBV6-1; clone_size: many; d_call: .; j_call: TRBJ1-5; cdr3_aa: CASSVQGNQPQHF; cdr3_nt: TGTGCCAGCAGCGTACAGGGAAATCAGCCCCAGCATTTT
v_call: TRBV30; clone_size: many; d_call: .; j_call: TRBJ2-5; cdr3_aa: CAWSVWGLRETQYF; cdr3_nt: TGTGCCTGGAGTGTATGGGGGCTTCGAGAGACCCAGTACTTC
v_call: TRBV7-2; clone_size: many; d_call: .; j_call: TRBJ1-6; cdr3_aa: CASSRVSGEVNSPLHF; cdr3_nt: TGTGCCAGCAGCCGCGTTAGCGGGGAAGTAAATTCACCCCTCCACTTT
v_call: TRBV6-2/TRBV6-3; clone_size: once; d_call: .; j_call: TRBJ2-4; cdr3_aa: CASSYHRGTEDYLAKNIQYF; cdr3_nt: TGTGCCAGCAGTTACCACCGAGGGACGGAGGATTATTTAGCCAAAAACATTCAGTACTTC
v_call: TRBV29-1; clone_size: few; d_call: .; j_call: TRBJ2-7; cdr3_aa: CSVRPGAGEQYF; cdr3_nt: TGCAGCGTTCGTCCGGGGGCCGGCGAGCAGTACTTC
v_call: TRBV9; clone_size: many; d_call: .; j_call: TRBJ1-4; cdr3_aa: CASSATAQNDEKLFF; cdr3_nt: TGTGCCAGCAGCGCCACAGCGCAAAACGACGAAAAACTGTTTTTT
v_call: TRBV20-1; clone_size: many; d_call: .; j_call: TRBJ1-4; cdr3_aa: CSARELGRADTNEKLFF; cdr3_nt: TGCAGTGCTAGAGAATTAGGCAGGGCGGACACTAATGAAAAACTGTTTTTT
v_call: TRBV20-1; clone_size: .; d_call: TRBD1; j_call: TRBJ1-2; cdr3_aa: CSPYPYYSGQGAGIYGYTF; cdr3_nt: TGCAGCCCATATCCCTATTACTCCGGACAGGGGGCAGGTATCTATGGCTACACCTTC
v_call: TRBV2; clone_size: .; d_call: TRBD1; j_call: TRBJ2-5; cdr3_aa: CASRVRQGGRETQYF; cdr3_nt: TGTGCCAGCAGGGTGAGACAGGGTGGCAGAGAGACCCAGTACTTC
v_call: TRBV19; clone_size: few; d_call: .; j_call: TRBJ1-5; cdr3_aa: CATSDGVVRNQPQHF; cdr3_nt: TGTGCCACCTCGGACGGGGTCGTCCGCAATCAGCCCCAGCATTTT
v_call: TRBV20-1; clone_size: .; d_call: .; j_call: TRBJ1-2; cdr3_aa: CSGGLGNYGYTF; cdr3_nt: TGCAGTGGGGGTCTAGGGAACTATGGCTACACCTTC
v_call: TRBV20-1; clone_size: many; d_call: .; j_call: TRBJ2-3; cdr3_aa: CSAQSRRGLSTDTQYF; cdr3_nt: TGCAGTGCTCAATCAAGGAGAGGACTAAGCACAGATACGCAGTATTTT
v_call: TRBV6-1; clone_size: many; d_call: TRBD1; j_call: TRBJ1-4; cdr3_aa: CASSPGTGYDEKLFF; cdr3_nt: TGTGCCAGCAGCCCCGGGACAGGGTATGATGAAAAACTGTTTTTT
v_call: TRBV7-9; clone_size: .; d_call: .; j_call: TRBJ2-1; cdr3_aa: CASSQEVDLQYNEQFF; cdr3_nt: TGTGCCAGCAGCCAAGAAGTGGACCTGCAATACAATGAGCAGTTCTTC
v_call: TRBV5-1; clone_size: .; d_call: .; j_call: TRBJ1-4; cdr3_aa: CASSKQGRNEKLFF; cdr3_nt: TGCGCCAGCAGCAAACAAGGAAGAAATGAAAAACTGTTTTTT
v_call: TRBV11-2; clone_size: many; d_call: .; j_call: TRBJ1-1; cdr3_aa: CASSSQGRTEAFF; cdr3_nt: TGTGCCAGCAGCTCACAGGGAAGGACTGAAGCTTTCTTT
v_call: TRBV19; clone_size: .; d_call: .; j_call: TRBJ1-1; cdr3_aa: CASSIDPRDSYNNGNTEAFF; cdr3_nt: TGTGCCAGTAGTATAGACCCCCGTGACAGTTATAATAACGGGAACACTGAAGCTTTCTTT
v_call: TRBV12-3/TRBV12-4; clone_size: .; d_call: TRBD1; j_call: TRBJ2-1; cdr3_aa: CASSGLRQGNEQFF; cdr3_nt: TGTGCCAGCAGTGGACTTCGACAGGGTAATGAGCAGTTCTTC
v_call: TRBV20-1; clone_size: few; d_call: .; j_call: TRBJ2-5; cdr3_aa: CSASRGKETQYF; cdr3_nt: TGCAGTGCTAGTAGGGGGAAAGAGACCCAGTACTTC
v_call: TRBV11-2; clone_size: many; d_call: .; j_call: TRBJ2-7; cdr3_aa: CASSSSGADEQYF; cdr3_nt: TGTGCCAGCAGCTCGTCGGGTGCGGACGAGCAGTACTTC
v_call: TRBV6-1; clone_size: many; d_call: TRBD2; j_call: TRBJ2-1; cdr3_aa: CASTIAGGAYNEQFF; cdr3_nt: TGTGCCAGCACCATAGCGGGAGGGGCCTACAATGAGCAGTTCTTC
v_call: TRBV27; clone_size: many; d_call: TRBD2; j_call: TRBJ2-1; cdr3_aa: CASSLLLAGVNEQFF; cdr3_nt: TGTGCCAGCAGTTTATTACTAGCGGGAGTTAATGAGCAGTTCTTC
v_call: TRBV20-1; clone_size: .; d_call: .; j_call: TRBJ2-4; cdr3_aa: CSAREVGVDIQYF; cdr3_nt: TGCAGTGCTAGAGAGGTCGGGGTGGACATTCAGTACTTC
v_call: TRBV20-1; clone_size: many; d_call: .; j_call: TRBJ2-3; cdr3_aa: CSARDGRRGSDTQYF; cdr3_nt: TGCAGTGCTAGAGATGGGAGGCGGGGCTCAGATACGCAGTATTTT
v_call: TRBV10-2; clone_size: many; d_call: .; j_call: TRBJ1-2; cdr3_aa: CASSESEATYGYTF; cdr3_nt: TGCGCCAGCAGTGAGTCGGAAGCAACCTATGGCTACACCTTC
v_call: TRBV20-1; clone_size: many; d_call: .; j_call: TRBJ2-7; cdr3_aa: CSALDRLKTLSYEQYF; cdr3_nt: TGCAGTGCATTGGACAGATTGAAAACCCTCTCCTACGAGCAGTACTTC
v_call: TRBV7-2; clone_size: once; d_call: TRBD1; j_call: TRBJ1-5; cdr3_aa: CASSLWGTGTQPQHF; cdr3_nt: TGTGCCAGCAGCTTATGGGGGACAGGGACTCAGCCCCAGCATTTT
v_call: TRBV6-1; clone_size: few; d_call: .; j_call: TRBJ2-2; cdr3_aa: CASRPSYTGELFF; cdr3_nt: TGTGCCAGCAGGCCATCCTACACCGGGGAGCTGTTTTTT